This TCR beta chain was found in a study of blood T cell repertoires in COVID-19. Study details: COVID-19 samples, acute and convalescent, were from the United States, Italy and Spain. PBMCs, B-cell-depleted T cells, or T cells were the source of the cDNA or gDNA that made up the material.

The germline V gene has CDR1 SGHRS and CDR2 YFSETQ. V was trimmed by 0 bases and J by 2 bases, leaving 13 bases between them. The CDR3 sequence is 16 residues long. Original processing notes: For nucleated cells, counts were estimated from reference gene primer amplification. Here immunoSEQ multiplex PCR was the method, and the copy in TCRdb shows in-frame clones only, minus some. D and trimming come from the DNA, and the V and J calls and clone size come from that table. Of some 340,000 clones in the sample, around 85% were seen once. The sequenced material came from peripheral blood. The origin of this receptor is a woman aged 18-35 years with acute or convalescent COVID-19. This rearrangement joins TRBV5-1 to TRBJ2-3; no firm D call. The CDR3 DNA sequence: TGCGCCAGCAGCTTGGCAGCGAACAAGAACACAGATACGCAGTATTTT. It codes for CASSLAANKNTDTQYF.